The entry below gives a single T cell receptor (beta chain) sequence along with its context. The data originate from a study of T cell changes during pregnancy in multiple sclerosis. Some clones are missing from TCRdb's copy, which holds only in-frame ones; the method was immunoSEQ multiplex PCR. Seen here are 35,000 to 45,000 clones, roughly nine tenths observed once, and the top ten hold approximately 1%. The CDR3 covers 14 residues. The germline gives CDR1 KGHSH, CDR2 LQKENI. V shed 3 bases, J shed 5 bases, and the junction held 5 bases outside the gene matches. Specimen: CD4+ T cells from peripheral blood mononuclear cells, collected after pregnancy. This chain joins TRBV18 and TRBJ1-1, with 8 bases lining up with TRBD1. The clonotype was recovered from a female donor with multiple sclerosis, enrolled in a pregnancy study. The CDR3 DNA sequence: TGTGCCAGCTCACCGACAGGGGAGGCGACTGAAGCTTTCTTT. Encoded protein: CASSPTGEATEAFF.